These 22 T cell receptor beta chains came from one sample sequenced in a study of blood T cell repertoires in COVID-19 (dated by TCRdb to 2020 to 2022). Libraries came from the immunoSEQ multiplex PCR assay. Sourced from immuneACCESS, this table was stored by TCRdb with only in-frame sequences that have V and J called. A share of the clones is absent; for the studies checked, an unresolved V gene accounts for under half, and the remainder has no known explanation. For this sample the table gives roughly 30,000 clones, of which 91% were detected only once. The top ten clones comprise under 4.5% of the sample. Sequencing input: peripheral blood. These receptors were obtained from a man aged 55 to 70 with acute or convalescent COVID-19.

Here the CDR3 reads CASSREPDQPQHF. Here the CDR3 DNA reads TGTGCCAGCAGCCGGGAGCCGGATCAGCCCCAGCATTTT. The V and J genes are TRBV5-8 and TRBJ1-5; D remains unclear. The CDR3 consists of 13 residues. Deletions cut 4 bases from V and 5 bases from J, with 10 bases between. The germline V gene encodes CDR1 SGHTS and CDR2 YDEGEE.

CDR3 DNA: TGTGCCAGCAGCTTGGAAGACAGACCTAACTATGGCTACACCTTC. This translates into CASSLEDRPNYGYTF. V gene TRBV5-4 combines with J gene TRBJ1-2, with TRBD1 as a possible D gene (5 bases). This CDR3 is 15 amino acids long. Germline V CDR1 and CDR2: SGHNT, YYREEE (reference sequence). Trimming cost V 0 bases and J 0 bases, with 9 bases left between them.

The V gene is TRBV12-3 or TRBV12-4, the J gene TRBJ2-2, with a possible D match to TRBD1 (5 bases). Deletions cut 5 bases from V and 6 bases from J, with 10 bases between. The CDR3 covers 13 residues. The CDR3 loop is CASSPPGPGELFF. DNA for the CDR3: TGTGCCAGCAGTCCCCCAGGGCCCGGGGAGCTGTTTTTT.

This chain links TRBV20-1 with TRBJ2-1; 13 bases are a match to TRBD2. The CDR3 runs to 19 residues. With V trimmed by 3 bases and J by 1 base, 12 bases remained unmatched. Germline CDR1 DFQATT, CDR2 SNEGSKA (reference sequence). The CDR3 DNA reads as TGCAGTGCTAGTCCCGCTAAGAGACTAGCGGGAGGATCCTACAATGAGCAGTTCTTC. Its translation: CSASPAKRLAGGSYNEQFF.

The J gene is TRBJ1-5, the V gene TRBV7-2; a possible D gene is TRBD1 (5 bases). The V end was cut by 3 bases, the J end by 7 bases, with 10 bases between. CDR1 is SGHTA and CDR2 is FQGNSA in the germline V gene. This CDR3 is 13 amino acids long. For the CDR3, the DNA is TGTGCCAGCAGCTTGGTAGGGGAACAGCCCCAGCATTTT. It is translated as CASSLVGEQPQHF.

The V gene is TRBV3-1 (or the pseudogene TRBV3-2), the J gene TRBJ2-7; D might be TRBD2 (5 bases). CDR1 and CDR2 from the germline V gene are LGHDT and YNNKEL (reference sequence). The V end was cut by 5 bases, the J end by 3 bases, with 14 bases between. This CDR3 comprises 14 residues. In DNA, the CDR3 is TGTGCCAGCAGCAATAGCCGGGGATTCTACGAGCAGTACTTC. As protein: CASSNSRGFYEQYF.

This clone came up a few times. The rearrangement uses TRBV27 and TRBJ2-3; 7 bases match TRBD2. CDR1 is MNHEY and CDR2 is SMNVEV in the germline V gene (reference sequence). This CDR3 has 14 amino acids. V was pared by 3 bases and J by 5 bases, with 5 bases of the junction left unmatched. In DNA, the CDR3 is TGTGCCAGCAGTTTTCGCGGGAGCGGAGATACGCAGTATTTT. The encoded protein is CASSFRGSGDTQYF.

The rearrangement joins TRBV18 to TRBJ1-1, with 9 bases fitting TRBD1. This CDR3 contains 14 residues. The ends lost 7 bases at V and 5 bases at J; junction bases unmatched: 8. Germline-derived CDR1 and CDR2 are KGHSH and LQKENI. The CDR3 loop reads CASFAQGARTEAFF. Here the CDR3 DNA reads TGTGCCAGCTTTGCACAGGGGGCGAGAACTGAAGCTTTCTTT.

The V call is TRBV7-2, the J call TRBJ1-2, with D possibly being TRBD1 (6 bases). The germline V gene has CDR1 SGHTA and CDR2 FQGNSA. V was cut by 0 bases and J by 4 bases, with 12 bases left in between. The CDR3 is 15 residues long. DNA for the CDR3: TGTGCCAGCAGCTTAGCGCCGACAGGATTCTATGGCTACACCTTC. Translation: CASSLAPTGFYGYTF.

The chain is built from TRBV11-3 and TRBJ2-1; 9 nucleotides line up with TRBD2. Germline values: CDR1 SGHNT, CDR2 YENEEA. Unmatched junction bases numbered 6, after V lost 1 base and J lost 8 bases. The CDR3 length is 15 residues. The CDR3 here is CASSLGGRAWDEQFF. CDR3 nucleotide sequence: TGTGCCAGCAGCTTAGGCGGGAGGGCCTGGGATGAGCAGTTCTTC.

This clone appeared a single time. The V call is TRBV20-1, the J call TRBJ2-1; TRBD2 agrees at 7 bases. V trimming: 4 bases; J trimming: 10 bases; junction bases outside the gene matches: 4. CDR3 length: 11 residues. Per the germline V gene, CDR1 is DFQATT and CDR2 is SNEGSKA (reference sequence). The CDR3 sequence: CSAMTSFEQFF. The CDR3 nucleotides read TGCAGTGCTATGACTAGCTTCGAGCAGTTCTTC.

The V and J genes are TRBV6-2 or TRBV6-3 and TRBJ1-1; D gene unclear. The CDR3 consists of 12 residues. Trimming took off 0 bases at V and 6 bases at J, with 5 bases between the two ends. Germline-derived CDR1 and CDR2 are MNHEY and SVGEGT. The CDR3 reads CASSYSRAEAFF. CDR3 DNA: TGTGCCAGCAGTTACTCGAGGGCTGAAGCTTTCTTT.

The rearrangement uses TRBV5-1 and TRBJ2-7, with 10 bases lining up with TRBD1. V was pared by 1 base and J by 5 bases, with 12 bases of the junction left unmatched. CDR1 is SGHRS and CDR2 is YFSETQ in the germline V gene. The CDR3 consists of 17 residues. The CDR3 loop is CASSLFGVGTGVDEQYV. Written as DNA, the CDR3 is TGCGCCAGCAGCTTGTTTGGGGTTGGGACAGGGGTCGACGAGCAGTACGTC.

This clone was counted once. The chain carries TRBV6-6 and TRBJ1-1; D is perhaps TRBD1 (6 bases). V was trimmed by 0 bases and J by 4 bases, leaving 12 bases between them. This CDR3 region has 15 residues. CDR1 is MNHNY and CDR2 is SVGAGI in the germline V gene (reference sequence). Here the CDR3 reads CASSYSGGRGTEAFF. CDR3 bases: TGTGCCAGCAGTTACTCAGGGGGAAGGGGCACTGAAGCTTTCTTT.

This chain's CDR3 is CASNRLRSTGELFF. In DNA, the CDR3 is TGTGCCAGCAATAGACTAAGAAGCACCGGGGAGCTGTTTTTT. V usage is TRBV2 and J usage is TRBJ2-2; D might be TRBD2 (5 bases). The CDR3 totals 14 residues. V was cut by 7 bases and J by 4 bases, with 13 bases left in between. The germline V gene encodes CDR1 SNHLY and CDR2 FYNNEI.

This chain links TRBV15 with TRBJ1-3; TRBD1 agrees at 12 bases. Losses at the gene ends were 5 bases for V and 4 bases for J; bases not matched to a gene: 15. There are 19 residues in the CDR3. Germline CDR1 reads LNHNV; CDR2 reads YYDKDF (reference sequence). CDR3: CATSGAPIRGQGAGNTIYF. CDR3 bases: TGTGCCACCAGCGGCGCACCGATTCGGGGACAGGGGGCGGGAAACACCATATATTTT.

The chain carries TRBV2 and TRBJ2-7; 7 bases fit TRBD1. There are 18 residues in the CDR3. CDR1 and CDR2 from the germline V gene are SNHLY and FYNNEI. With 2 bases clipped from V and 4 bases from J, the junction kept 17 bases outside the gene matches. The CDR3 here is CASSESLGDSLLSYEQYV. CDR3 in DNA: TGTGCCAGCAGTGAATCGTTAGGGGACAGCCTTCTGTCTTACGAGCAGTACGTC.

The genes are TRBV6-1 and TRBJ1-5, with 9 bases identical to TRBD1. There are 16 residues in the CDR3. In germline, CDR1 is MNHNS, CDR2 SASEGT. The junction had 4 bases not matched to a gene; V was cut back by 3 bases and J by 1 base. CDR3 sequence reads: CASSERDRESNQPQHF. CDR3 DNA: TGTGCCAGCAGTGAGCGGGACAGGGAGAGCAATCAGCCCCAGCATTTT.

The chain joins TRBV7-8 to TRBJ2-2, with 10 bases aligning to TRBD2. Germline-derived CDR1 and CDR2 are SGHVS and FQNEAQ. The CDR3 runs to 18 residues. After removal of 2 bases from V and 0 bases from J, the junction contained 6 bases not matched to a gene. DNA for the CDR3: TGTGCCAGCAGCTTAAGATCTAGCGGGAGCGCGAACACCGGGGAGCTGTTTTTT. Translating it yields CASSLRSSGSANTGELFF.

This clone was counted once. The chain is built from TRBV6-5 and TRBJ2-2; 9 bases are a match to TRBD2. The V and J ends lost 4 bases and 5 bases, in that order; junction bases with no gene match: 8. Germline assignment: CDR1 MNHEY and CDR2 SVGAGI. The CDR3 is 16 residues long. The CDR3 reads CASSFQAGGGTGELFF. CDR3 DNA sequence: TGTGCCAGCAGTTTCCAAGCGGGAGGCGGGACCGGGGAGCTGTTTTTT.

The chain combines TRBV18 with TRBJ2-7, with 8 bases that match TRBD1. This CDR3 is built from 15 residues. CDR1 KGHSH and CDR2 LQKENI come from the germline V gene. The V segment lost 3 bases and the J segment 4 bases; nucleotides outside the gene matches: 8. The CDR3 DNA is TGTGCCAGCTCACCGAGTCAGGGGGCGAGTTACGAGCAGTACGTC. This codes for CASSPSQGASYEQYV.

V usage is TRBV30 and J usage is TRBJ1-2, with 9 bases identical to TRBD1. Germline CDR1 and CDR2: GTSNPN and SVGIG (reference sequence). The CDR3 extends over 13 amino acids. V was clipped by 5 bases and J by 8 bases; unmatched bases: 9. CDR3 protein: CAWGIIQGAGYTF. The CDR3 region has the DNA TGTGCCTGGGGGATTATACAGGGGGCGGGCTACACCTTC.